Listed here are 12 T cell receptor beta chains from one sample, sequenced in a study of cytomegalovirus exposure and HLA in healthy donors. With 60 Vbeta and 13 Jbeta primers, the PCR was carried out. Method: immunoSEQ multiplex PCR; TCRdb's copy keeps in-frame clones and lacks some. The sample consists of 150,000 or so clones, 80% to 90% of them appearing once. The sequencing sample was made of PBMCs. All receptors derive from a man in his forties or fifties in good health and CMV-seropositive.

The chain is built from TRBV5-1 and TRBJ2-7, with TRBD2 as a possible D gene (6 bases). V lost 0 bases and J 0 bases, leaving 10 bases between the germline ends. From germline, CDR1 is SGHRS and CDR2 YFSETQ. The CDR3 consists of 15 residues. The chain's CDR3 is CASSLGGVSSYEQYV. CDR3 in DNA: TGCGCCAGCAGCTTGGGCGGGGTCTCCTCCTACGAGCAGTACGTC.

The chain uses TRBV11-2 and TRBJ2-7; TRBD1 might be the D (5 bases). CDR3 size: 14 residues. Germline V gene sequence: CDR1 SGHAT, CDR2 FQNNGV. With 1 base removed from V and 3 bases from J, the gap between germline ends came to 10 bases. The CDR3 protein is CASSLVDSNYEQYF. CDR3 sequence (DNA): TGTGCCAGCAGCTTAGTCGACAGTAACTACGAGCAGTACTTC.

The rearrangement joins TRBV4-1 to TRBJ2-1; TRBD2 matches at 7 bases. CDR1 and CDR2 (germline): MGHRA, YSYEKL. J gave up 10 bases and V 0 bases, and 6 bases lay outside the gene matches. The CDR3 runs 14 residues. The CDR3 reads CASSQDLRRGEQFF. CDR3 coding DNA: TGCGCCAGCAGCCAAGATCTGCGGCGGGGGGAGCAGTTCTTC.

The V gene is TRBV15, the J gene TRBJ1-6, with 8 bases matching TRBD1. The CDR3 consists of 15 residues. In germline, CDR1 is LNHNV, CDR2 YYDKDF (reference sequence). Losses at the gene ends were 1 base for V and 4 bases for J; bases not matched to a gene: 0. The CDR3 DNA is TGTGCCACCAGCAGAGGACAGGGGTATAATTCACCCCTCCACTTT. Its protein product is CATSRGQGYNSPLHF.

The J gene is TRBJ1-5, the V gene TRBV27; D gene uncertain. The V and J ends lost 7 bases and 0 bases respectively, with 7 bases between them. CDR1 and CDR2 (germline): MNHEY, SMNVEV (reference sequence). The CDR3 totals 13 residues. CDR3 in amino acids: CASTENSNQPQHF. CDR3 in DNA: TGTGCCAGCACAGAAAATAGCAATCAGCCCCAGCATTTT.

This chain connects TRBV28 to TRBJ1-1; D is uncertain. This CDR3 is 12 amino acids long. V lost 3 bases and J 7 bases, leaving 9 bases between the germline ends. The germline CDR1 and CDR2 sequences are MDHEN and SYDVKM. CDR3 in DNA: TGTGCCAGCAGTTTCCAGGAAAGTGAAGCTTTCTTT. It specifies CASSFQESEAFF.

Concerning this clone itself: This sample includes further DNA sequences coding for the same CDR3. The V gene is TRBV11-2, the J gene TRBJ2-7, with D maybe TRBD2 (6 bases). V lost 1 base, J lost 4 bases, and 8 bases lay in between. The CDR3 totals 13 residues. Germline-derived CDR1 and CDR2 are SGHAT and FQNNGV. The CDR3 is CASSLGGEYEQYV. CDR3 DNA: TGTGCCAGCAGCTTAGGGGGGGAGTACGAGCAGTACGTC.

This clone was observed a few times. The chain links TRBV25-1 to TRBJ1-2; D is possibly TRBD1 (6 bases). The germline CDR1 and CDR2 sequences are MGHDK and SYGVNS. This CDR3 is 13 amino acids long. Trimming cost V 4 bases and J 4 bases, with 10 bases left between them. CDR3 sequence (DNA): TGTGCCAGCAGTGGCCAGGGGCGCTATGGCTACACCTTC. Translating it yields CASSGQGRYGYTF.

The chain recombines TRBV6-6 with TRBJ2-7, with D maybe TRBD2 (5 bases). The V end lost 2 bases, the J end lost 3 bases, and 8 bases lay between the germline ends. Germline V gene lookup returns CDR1 MNHNY and CDR2 SVGAGI (reference sequence). This CDR3 spans 13 amino acids. The CDR3 sequence: CASSYVGSYEQYV. The CDR3 DNA follows: TGTGCCAGCAGTTACGTGGGGAGCTACGAGCAGTACGTC.

As for this clone: This same CDR3 is encoded by further DNA sequences in the sample. The chain is built from TRBV19 and TRBJ1-1, with 7 bases aligning to TRBD1. The CDR3 sequence is 14 residues long. Germline loops: CDR1 LNHDA, CDR2 SQIVND (reference sequence). Unmatched junction bases numbered 3, after V lost 4 bases and J lost 1 base. The CDR3 DNA is TGTGCCAGTAGTAGAGACAGGGAGAACACTGAAGCTTTCTTT. Translated: CASSRDRENTEAFF.

The chain carries TRBV5-8 and TRBJ2-3; 9 nucleotides align to TRBD2. This CDR3 comprises 17 residues. Unmatched junction bases numbered 11, after V lost 4 bases and J lost 2 bases. Germline loops: CDR1 SGHTS, CDR2 YDEGEE. CDR3 DNA: TGTGCCAGCAGCAGTCACCAGACTAGCGGAGTCACAGATACGCAGTATTTT. This encodes CASSSHQTSGVTDTQYF.

The chain is built from TRBV11-2 and TRBJ2-2; 9 nucleotides match TRBD2. Looked up from germline, CDR1 is SGHAT and CDR2 is FQNNGV. J gave up 3 bases and V 1 base, and 3 bases lay outside the gene matches. The CDR3 totals 16 residues. CDR3 bases: TGTGCCAGCAGCTTAGGCCGCGGGAGGGACACCGGGGAGCTGTTTTTT. This translates into CASSLGRGRDTGELFF.